The entry that follows covers one T cell receptor beta chain sequence. Its antigen is not yet known. No base quality values were provided; no much bigger clone lies one nucleotide off. TCRbeta CDR3 regions were amplified from genomic DNA by means of the immunoSEQ Assay, a bias-controlled multiplex PCR. As for how the authors treated the data: The number of nucleated cells in each sample was estimated by amplification of reference gene primers within the assay. Sequence reads were collapsed and filtered to measure the absolute abundance of every unique TCRbeta CDR3 rearrangement. For each sample, productive Simpson clonality was calculated as the square root of Simpson's diversity index over productive rearrangements. This is the immuneACCESS table as TCRdb keeps it, with only in-frame sequences that have V and J called. A part of the clones is gone; compared with another copy, unresolved V genes explain less than half, and the rest is unexplained. V and J calls and clone size come straight from that table; D and trimming were deduced from the DNA. Within this sample are around 130,000 clones, with roughly 90% of them counted one time only. The ten largest account for roughly 4.8% of the sample.

This specimen belongs to a study of blood T cell repertoires in COVID-19 (dated by TCRdb to the early 2020s). Turning to the overall study: Samples from collaborators originated in the United States, Italy and Spain and spanned both the acute and convalescent phases of COVID-19. The prospective study material was composed of cDNA or gDNA derived from T cells, B-cell-depleted T cells, or PBMCs. The dataset comprised deeply sampled blood TCRbeta repertoires from subjects exposed to, actively infected with, or recovered from COVID-19. The repertoires were released in a freely available public database intended as a resource for research on the immune response to SARS-CoV-2. The samples were drawn from the first 160 participants of the ongoing ImmuneRACE study and from 1,254 subjects provided by 6 global collaborators. Sample metadata almost always included a de-identified subject ID, COVID-19 status, age in years and sex. Where available, HLA class I and class II types were taken from metadata supplied by the sample provider and were not determined by assay-based typing. Points the paper makes about the study in general: The quantity of clinical and demographic metadata differed by source and by participant and was supplied without curation.

Cut back by 4 bases and 2 bases, the V and J ends lie 12 bases apart. The CDR3 runs 14 residues from the cysteine to the phenylalanine. Only the CDR3 region is kept as DNA, spanning 42 bases read in frame from base 1. For CDR1 and CDR2, the germline V gene lists SGDLS and YYNGEE. At one collaborating source in Seattle, patients were enrolled during active infection and were followed longitudinally through the course of disease. Collaborating institutions collected whole blood in K2EDTA tubes following their own protocols. For TCRbeta analysis, collaborators shipped samples as frozen whole blood, isolated PBMCs, or DNA extracted from either of those sample types.

Sequenced sample: peripheral blood. The chain joins TRBV9 to TRBJ1-1, with no D gene named confidently. This clonotype originated in a man aged 60-69 years with COVID-19, enrolled during active disease. The sequenced DNA: TGTGCCAGCAGCCCCCGTTTAGTCAACACTGAAGCTTTCTTT. The resulting protein is CASSPRLVNTEAFF.